The following is a T cell receptor beta chain sequence with its context. What it recognizes is unknown. This specimen comes from a study of cytomegalovirus exposure and HLA in healthy donors. Turning to the study itself: Among fewer than 500 genotyped donors, around 80% fell in the Caucasian-associated ancestry cluster. Study-level findings and limits: Solely CMV serostatus was available to characterize immune exposure. HLA alleles were associated with 17,000 or so TCR beta sequences in a later analysis at 0.05 false discovery rate.

The ends lost 4 bases at V and 4 bases at J; junction bases unmatched: 8. The CDR3 loop spans 15 amino acids. Germline V gives CDR1 SGHAT, CDR2 FQNNGV. PCR used 60 Vbeta primers and 13 Jbeta primers. Profiled with immunoSEQ multiplex PCR; TCRdb holds only in-frame clones, not every one. The sample carries around 110,000 clones, about 79% recorded once. The rearrangement links TRBV11-2 to TRBJ2-3; 7 nucleotides match TRBD1. The sample was PBMCs. The TCR comes from a man younger than 45 in good health and CMV-seropositive. CDR3 loop: CASSSLGGSADTQYF. The CDR3 bases are TGTGCCAGCAGCTCCCTAGGGGGCTCCGCAGATACGCAGTATTTT.